This T cell receptor beta chain was observed in a study of early T cells in non-severe SARS-CoV-2 infection. Study-level results: Sequences matched to VDJdb favored anti-spike CD8 responses, while private and CD4 specificities were missed.

Remarks on this clonotype: Its specificity is not known.

This CDR3 has 15 amino acids. J was trimmed by 5 bases and V by 6 bases; bases with no gene match: 11. CDR1 is DFQATT and CDR2 is SNEGSKA in the germline V gene (reference sequence). MiXCR was run by TCRdb on the 5' RACE reads, yielding one entry per CDR3 protein. The table shows tens of thousands of distinct CDR3 sequences, with more than 12% occurring only once. The sequencing here drew on whole blood, taken at baseline. This TCR derives from an adult who was a healthcare worker with PCR-confirmed SARS-CoV-2 infection or an uninfected control (not recorded which). This rearrangement joins TRBV20-1 to TRBJ2-5; 11 bases match TRBD2. CDR3 DNA sequence: TGCAGTGCCGGGCTTAGCGGGAGGGCCGGGGAGACCCAGTACTTC. It yields the protein CSAGLSGRAGETQYF.